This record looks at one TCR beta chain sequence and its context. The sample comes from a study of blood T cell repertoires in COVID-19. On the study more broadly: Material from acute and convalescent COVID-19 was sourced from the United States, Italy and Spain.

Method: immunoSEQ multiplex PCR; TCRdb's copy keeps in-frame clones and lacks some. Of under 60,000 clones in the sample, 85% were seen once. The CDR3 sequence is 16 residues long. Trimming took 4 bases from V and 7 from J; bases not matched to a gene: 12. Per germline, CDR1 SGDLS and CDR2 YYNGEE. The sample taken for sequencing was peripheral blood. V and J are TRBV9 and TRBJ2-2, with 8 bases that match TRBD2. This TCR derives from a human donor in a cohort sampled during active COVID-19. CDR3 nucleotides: TGTGCCAGCAGCCTACCTAAGCGGGAGACGATCGGGGAGCTGTTTTTT. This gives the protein CASSLPKRETIGELFF.